What follows are 7 T cell receptor beta chains derived from one specimen sequenced in a study of chemoradiotherapy in HPV16-positive cancers. The data were produced by immunoSEQ multiplex PCR, yet TCRdb's version contains in-frame clones alone and is incomplete. This table holds 16,000 or so clones, 78% found once. This sample was taken from a patient who underwent chemoradiotherapy. All receptors derive from a human donor with HPV-associated anogenital cancer.

The chain links TRBV18 to TRBJ1-2, with D unresolved. This CDR3 spans 14 amino acids. Germline CDR1 is KGHSH and CDR2 is LQKENI. V lost 2 bases, J lost 0 bases, and 7 bases lay in between. CDR3 sequence (DNA): TGTGCCAGCTCACCAATCAATTCTAACTATGGCTACACCTTC. Its translation: CASSPINSNYGYTF.

Only one count was recorded for this clone. The chain carries TRBV5-4 and TRBJ1-1, with D unclear. The germline gives CDR1 SGHNT, CDR2 YYREEE (reference sequence). With 0 bases removed from V and 6 bases from J, the gap between germline ends came to 9 bases. This CDR3 comprises 13 residues. This CDR3 reads CASSLDVRPEAFF. The CDR3, as DNA: TGTGCCAGCAGCTTGGATGTACGACCTGAAGCTTTCTTT.

The chain joins TRBV18 to TRBJ2-1, with 9 nucleotides matching TRBD2. This CDR3 spans 15 amino acids. The V gene's germline CDR1 is KGHSH and CDR2 LQKENI. The V and J ends lost 3 bases and 4 bases, in that order; junction bases with no gene match: 4. The CDR3 bases are TGTGCCAGCTCACCGCAGCGGGGGGAATACAATGAGCAGTTCTTC. It yields the protein CASSPQRGEYNEQFF.

This clone was seen a single time. This chain connects TRBV30 to TRBJ1-2, with D unresolved. The germline V and J ends were trimmed by 0 bases and 8 bases, with 7 bases remaining between them. The CDR3 spans 11 residues. The germline CDR1 and CDR2 sequences are GTSNPN and SVGIG (reference sequence). The CDR3 region is CAWSVMRGYTF. CDR3 DNA sequence: TGTGCCTGGAGTGTGATGAGGGGCTACACCTTC.

The chain has TRBV23-1 and TRBJ2-1, with D uncertain. TRBV23-1 belongs to the ORF category, with a function that is uncertain. Trimming cost V 4 bases and J 10 bases, with 8 bases left between them. This CDR3 has 11 amino acids. CDR3 coding DNA: TGCGCCAGCAGTCGGATTGGCGAGCAGTTCTTC. Its protein product is CASSRIGEQFF.

CDR3 sequence: CASTQDRMNTEAFF. The CDR3 DNA reads as TGTGCCAGCACCCAGGACAGGATGAACACTGAAGCTTTCTTT. The rearrangement links TRBV7-9 to TRBJ1-1; 7 bases are a match to TRBD1. The V and J ends lost 7 bases and 0 bases, in that order; junction bases with no gene match: 5. Per germline, CDR1 SEHNR and CDR2 FQNEAQ (reference sequence). The CDR3 sequence is 14 residues long.

The chain couples TRBV7-8 to TRBJ1-3; D is undetermined. The CDR3 has 13 amino acids. CDR1 is SGHVS and CDR2 is FQNEAQ in the germline V gene. Trimming stripped 4 bases from V and 4 bases from J, with 8 bases between. The CDR3 nucleotides read TGTGCCAGCAGCTGGGGAGAGGGAAACACCATATATTTT. This codes for CASSWGEGNTIYF.